Below, 8 T cell receptor beta chains from the same sample are listed, as sequenced in a study of blood T cell repertoires in COVID-19. The repertoire was sequenced with immunoSEQ multiplex PCR; TCRdb's copy has only in-frame clones and lacks some. The table records roughly 220,000 clones, more than 65% of them present only once. The sample consisted of peripheral blood. The receptors derive from a woman aged 55-75 years with acute or convalescent COVID-19.

The chain recombines TRBV13 with TRBJ2-1, with TRBD2 matching 11 bases. V dropped 6 bases and J dropped 0; count of bases not matched to a gene: 10. The CDR3 runs to 18 residues. Germline V lookup: CDR1 PRHDT, CDR2 FYEKMQ (reference sequence). The CDR3 DNA is TGTGCCAGCAGTCCGCTAGCGGGGGGAGAAAGCTCCTACAATGAGCAGTTCTTC. Protein sequence: CASSPLAGGESSYNEQFF.

V gene TRBV7-2 combines with J gene TRBJ1-1; a possible D gene is TRBD1 (5 bases). Between the trimmed V and J ends, which lost 5 bases and 1 base, there was a span of 8 bases. There are 13 residues in the CDR3. The germline gives CDR1 SGHTA, CDR2 FQGNSA. The CDR3 nucleotides read TGTGCCAGCAGCCCTACAGGGAACACTGAAGCTTTCTTT. Translated: CASSPTGNTEAFF.

The gene calls are TRBV7-2 and TRBJ1-2; TRBD1 matches 9 bases. The germline V gene has CDR1 SGHTA and CDR2 FQGNSA. The CDR3 runs to 15 residues. V lost 5 bases and J lost 4; bases outside the gene matches: 8. The CDR3 coding sequence is TGTGCCAGCAGCCCCGGGACAGGGTCCCCCTATGGCTACACCTTC. It is translated as CASSPGTGSPYGYTF.

The rearrangement links TRBV20-1 to TRBJ1-2; TRBD1 is a possible D gene (6 bases). Germline CDR1 and CDR2: DFQATT and SNEGSKA (reference sequence). There are 11 residues in the CDR3. CDR3 DNA: TGCGGGGGCAGGGCGGATTTTGGCTACACCTTC. Residues: CGGRADFGYTF.

The chain has TRBV5-3 and TRBJ2-3; 7 bases are shared with TRBD2. Being an ORF, TRBV5-3 has a function that is uncertain. The CDR3 totals 16 residues. J was trimmed by 2 bases and V by 7 bases; bases with no gene match: 13. The CDR3 coding sequence is TGTGCCAGACCCTGGGAGGGGCCCCAAAACACAGATACGCAGTATTTT. It is translated as CARPWEGPQNTDTQYF.

The chain couples TRBV21-1 to TRBJ2-1; the table's D gene call, TRBD2, was not cross checked with the DNA. TRBV21-1 is reported as a pseudogene. This CDR3 has 17 amino acids. The DNA of the CDR3 is TGTGCCAGCAGCAACCCAAAGGCGGGGGGGCCGTTGAGGGAGCAGTTCTTC. It specifies CASSNPKAGGPLREQFF.

The chain joins TRBV25-1 to TRBJ2-1; TRBD1 matches 8 bases. The CDR3 is 14 residues long. Germline assignment: CDR1 MGHDK and CDR2 SYGVNS. Losses at the gene ends were 1 base for V and 6 bases for J; bases not matched to a gene: 2. This CDR3 reads CASSESTGGNEQFF. CDR3 DNA sequence: TGTGCCAGCAGTGAATCTACAGGGGGCAATGAGCAGTTCTTC.

The chain uses TRBV25-1 and TRBJ2-1; maybe TRBD2 (5 bases). With 7 bases removed from V and 4 bases from J, the gap between germline ends came to 14 bases. CDR1 MGHDK and CDR2 SYGVNS come from the germline V gene. The CDR3 contains 14 residues. DNA of the CDR3: TGTGCCAGCACCTCCCTGGGGAGATACAATGAGCAGTTCTTC. It yields the protein CASTSLGRYNEQFF.